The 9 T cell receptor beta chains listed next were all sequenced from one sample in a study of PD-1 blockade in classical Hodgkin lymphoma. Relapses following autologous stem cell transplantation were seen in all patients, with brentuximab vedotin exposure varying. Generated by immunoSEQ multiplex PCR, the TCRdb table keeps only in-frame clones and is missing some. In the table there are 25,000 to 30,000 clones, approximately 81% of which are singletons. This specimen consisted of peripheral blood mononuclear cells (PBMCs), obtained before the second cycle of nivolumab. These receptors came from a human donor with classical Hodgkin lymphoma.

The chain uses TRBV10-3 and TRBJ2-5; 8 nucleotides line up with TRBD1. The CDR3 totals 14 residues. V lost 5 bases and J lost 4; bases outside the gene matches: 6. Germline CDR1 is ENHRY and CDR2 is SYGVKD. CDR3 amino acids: CAISKGQGRETQYF. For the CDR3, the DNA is TGTGCCATCAGTAAAGGACAGGGCAGAGAGACCCAGTACTTC.

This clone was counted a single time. This CDR3 is CASSSGTGNYGYTF. The CDR3 DNA sequence: TGCGCCAGCAGCTCCGGGACAGGGAACTATGGCTACACCTTC. This chain connects TRBV5-1 to TRBJ1-2; TRBD1 aligns across 9 bases. The CDR3 sequence is 14 residues long. Trimming removed 3 bases from V and 2 bases from J; junction bases left unmatched: 2. Germline V gives CDR1 SGHRS, CDR2 YFSETQ.

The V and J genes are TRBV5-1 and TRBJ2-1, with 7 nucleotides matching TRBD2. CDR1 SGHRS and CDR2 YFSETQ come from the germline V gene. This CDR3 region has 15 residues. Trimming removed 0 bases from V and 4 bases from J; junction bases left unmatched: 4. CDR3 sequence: CASSLAGGGYNEQFF. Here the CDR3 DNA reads TGCGCCAGCAGCTTGGCCGGGGGAGGGTACAATGAGCAGTTCTTC.

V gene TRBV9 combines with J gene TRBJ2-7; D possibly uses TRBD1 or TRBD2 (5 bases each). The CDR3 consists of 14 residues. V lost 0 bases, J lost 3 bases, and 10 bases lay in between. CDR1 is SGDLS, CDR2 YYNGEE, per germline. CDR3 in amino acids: CASSVGGGGYEQYF. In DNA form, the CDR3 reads TGTGCCAGCAGCGTAGGAGGTGGGGGCTACGAGCAGTACTTC.

The CDR3 DNA reads as TGTGCCAGCAGTGCAGAAGACAGGTCCTCTTTCCAAGAGACCCAGTACTTC. The encoded protein is CASSAEDRSSFQETQYF. V is TRBV2 and J is TRBJ2-5, with D possibly matching TRBD1 (6 bases). CDR3 size: 17 residues. Germline lookup yields CDR1 SNHLY and CDR2 FYNNEI. Trimming shortened V by 4 bases and J by 1 base, and 19 bases separated the two germline ends.

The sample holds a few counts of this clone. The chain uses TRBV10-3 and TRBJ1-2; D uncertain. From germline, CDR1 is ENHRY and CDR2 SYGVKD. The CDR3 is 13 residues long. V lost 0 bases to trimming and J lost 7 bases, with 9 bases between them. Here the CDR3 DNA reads TGTGCCATCAGTGAGTCGGCAGAGTTTGGCTACACCTTC. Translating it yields CAISESAEFGYTF.

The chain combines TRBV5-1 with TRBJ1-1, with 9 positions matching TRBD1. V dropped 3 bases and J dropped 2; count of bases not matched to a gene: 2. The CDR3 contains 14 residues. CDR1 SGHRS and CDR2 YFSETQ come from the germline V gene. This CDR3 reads CASSWTGDNTEAFF. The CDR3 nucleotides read TGCGCCAGCAGCTGGACAGGGGATAACACTGAAGCTTTCTTT.

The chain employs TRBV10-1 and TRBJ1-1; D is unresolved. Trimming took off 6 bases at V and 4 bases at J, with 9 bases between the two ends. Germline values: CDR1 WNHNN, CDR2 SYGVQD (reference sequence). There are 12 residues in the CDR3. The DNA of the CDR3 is TGCGCCAGCAGGAAGGAACCCACTGAAGCTTTCTTT. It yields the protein CASRKEPTEAFF.

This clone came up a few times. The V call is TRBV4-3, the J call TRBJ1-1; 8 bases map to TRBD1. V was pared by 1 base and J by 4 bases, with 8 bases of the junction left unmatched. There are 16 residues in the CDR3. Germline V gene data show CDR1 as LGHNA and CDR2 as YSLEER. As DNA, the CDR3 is TGCGCCAGCAGCCAAGTTGGGGCAGGGGGCATCACTGAAGCTTTCTTT. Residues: CASSQVGAGGITEAFF.